These 30 T cell receptor beta chains were all obtained from the same sample, sequenced in a study of blood T cells in healthy people across ages. A second roughly 6 to 11 cycle PCR used barcoded and J-beta primers. MiXCR, run by TCRdb on the 5' RACE reads, gives a single entry per CDR3 protein. The data contain approximately 1.5 million distinct CDR3 sequences, 35% to 45% of them singletons. Sequenced material: blood. These receptors were taken from a woman younger than 30 in good health.

In this sample, this clonotype turned up a few times. The genes are TRBV29-1 and TRBJ2-7; D gene ambiguous. V gave up 0 bases and J gave up 0 bases, with 6 bases separating them. The germline CDR1 and CDR2 sequences are SQVTM and ANQGSEA. This CDR3 region has 13 residues. The CDR3 DNA reads TGCAGCGTTGAAGACGTGGGCTCCTACGAGCAGTACTTC. Residues: CSVEDVGSYEQYF.

J is TRBJ2-3 and V is TRBV4-1, with D perhaps TRBD1 (5 bases). Germline V gene data show CDR1 as MGHRA and CDR2 as YSYEKL. V shed 1 base and J shed 4 bases, with 12 bases lying between them. This CDR3 contains 15 residues. The CDR3 is CASSQVQAVPDTQYF. The CDR3 DNA reads as TGCGCCAGCAGCCAAGTACAGGCGGTCCCAGATACGCAGTATTTT.

This sequence joins TRBV2 and TRBJ2-7, with D possibly being TRBD1 (6 bases). Germline V CDR1 and CDR2: SNHLY, FYNNEI. The V and J ends lost 6 bases and 6 bases respectively, with 18 bases between them. CDR3 length: 14 amino acids. CDR3: CASRAQGSSGEQYF. The CDR3 DNA is TGTGCCAGCAGAGCACAGGGTTCCTCCGGCGAGCAGTACTTC.

This clonotype has only a few counts. DNA for the CDR3: TGCGCCAGCAGCCGTCGGACAGGGCAGGGCTCACCCCTCCACTTT. The encoded protein is CASSRRTGQGSPLHF. The chain is built from TRBV4-3 and TRBJ1-6; 8 bases match TRBD1. CDR1 is LGHNA, CDR2 YSLEER, per germline. This CDR3 is 15 amino acids long. J was trimmed by 10 bases and V by 4 bases; bases with no gene match: 9.

With respect to this clonotype: A read error may account for a junction end that differs from germline. The rearrangement links TRBV6-6 to TRBJ2-7; the D is unclear. Germline CDR1 reads MNHNY; CDR2 reads SVGAGI (reference sequence). The CDR3 is made up of 12 amino acids. The CDR3 reads CASTQARVERYF. The CDR3 bases are TGTGCCAGCACCCAGGCCCGGGTGGAGCGGTACTTC.

This clonotype came up a few times. The J gene is TRBJ1-5, the V gene TRBV20-1, with TRBD1 identical over 9 bases. The CDR3 runs 14 residues. Trimming cost V 5 bases and J 6 bases; bases outside gene matches: 8. Germline CDR1 and CDR2: DFQATT and SNEGSKA (reference sequence). The CDR3 nucleotides read TGCAGTGCTCTACAGGGGGCTACGGGTCAGCCCCAGCATTTT. It yields the protein CSALQGATGQPQHF.

The rearrangement uses TRBV20-1 and TRBJ2-1; TRBD2 matches at 8 bases. The germline V gene has CDR1 DFQATT and CDR2 SNEGSKA (reference sequence). The CDR3 has 16 amino acids. J was trimmed by 3 bases and V by 1 base; bases with no gene match: 8. CDR3 DNA: TGCAGTGCTAGAGCAGAGGGCGGGGGGATCTACAATGAGCAGTTCTTC. This gives the protein CSARAEGGGIYNEQFF.

The DNA of the CDR3 is TGCGCCAGCAGCTCGGGGTCGGTCTACGAGCAGTACTTC. This sequence encodes CASSSGSVYEQYF. The chain has TRBV5-1 and TRBJ2-7; D may be TRBD2 (5 bases). The germline V gene has CDR1 SGHRS and CDR2 YFSETQ. The CDR3 is made up of 13 amino acids. With 3 bases removed from V and 3 bases from J, the gap between germline ends came to 10 bases.

The V call is TRBV27, the J call TRBJ2-5; 9 bases match TRBD1. The J call may be incorrect, as the DNA end agrees better with TRBJ2-7. The CDR3 spans 15 residues. Germline V gives CDR1 MNHEY, CDR2 SMNVEV (reference sequence). CDR3 bases: TGTGCCAGCAGTTTGAGACAGGGGGTCGTGCACGAGCAGTACTTC. Its protein product is CASSLRQGVVHEQYF.

The chain uses TRBV7-2 and TRBJ2-2; possibly TRBD2 for D (6 bases). V lost 5 bases and J lost 7, with 20 bases in between. This CDR3 comprises 16 residues. CDR1 SGHTA and CDR2 FQGNSA come from the germline V gene. The chain's CDR3 is CASSPGLGGGNGELFF. The CDR3 DNA reads as TGTGCCAGCAGCCCCGGCCTCGGGGGTGGAAACGGGGAGCTGTTTTTT.

The CDR3 is CSAANSREQYF. The CDR3 nucleotides read TGCAGTGCAGCAAACTCTAGGGAGCAGTACTTC. The chain has TRBV20-1 and TRBJ2-5; D perhaps matches TRBD2 (5 bases). Germline CDR1 and CDR2: DFQATT and SNEGSKA (reference sequence). This CDR3 spans 11 amino acids. Trimming cost V 6 bases and J 11 bases, with 16 bases left between them.

The table lists this clonotype with a few counts. This chain joins TRBV9 and TRBJ1-1, with 7 bases matching TRBD1. CDR3 size: 14 residues. Germline lookup yields CDR1 SGDLS and CDR2 YYNGEE. With 5 bases clipped from V and 1 base from J, the junction kept 5 bases outside the gene matches. In nucleotides, the CDR3 is TGTGCCAGCAGTCGGGACAGTGCGAACACTGAAGCTTTCTTT. Translating gives CASSRDSANTEAFF.

The CDR3 spells CSGGVGLQETQYF. CDR3 coding DNA: TGCAGCGGAGGAGTAGGTCTCCAAGAGACCCAGTACTTC. J is TRBJ2-5 and V is TRBV29-1; D unresolved. The germline gives CDR1 SQVTM, CDR2 ANQGSEA. The ends were cut back, 7 bases at V and 1 base at J, with 13 bases in the middle. The CDR3 contains 13 residues.

V is TRBV6-1 and J is TRBJ2-1, with D uncertain. Germline lookup yields CDR1 MNHNS and CDR2 SASEGT. The CDR3 has 13 amino acids. Trimming removed 6 bases at V and 7 bases at J, with 13 bases between. In DNA form, the CDR3 reads TGTGCCAGCAGGCAGCCCAGTAGAAATGAGCAGTTCTTC. Its protein product is CASRQPSRNEQFF.

This clonotype has more than one count but fewer than ten. The chain links TRBV2 to TRBJ2-1, with D possibly being TRBD1 or TRBD2 (6 bases each). The V gene's germline CDR1 is SNHLY and CDR2 FYNNEI. The CDR3 is 16 amino acids. Trimming took 6 bases from V and 0 from J, leaving 15 bases between them. The CDR3 sequence is CASRVGGGLSYNEQFF. The CDR3 DNA is TGTGCCAGCAGAGTAGGAGGGGGACTCTCCTACAATGAGCAGTTCTTC. The whole variable domain, remainder taken from reference TRBV2 and TRBJ2-1, is EPEVTQTPSHQVTQMGQEVILRCVPISNHLYFYWYRQILGQKVEFLVSFYNNEISEKSEIFDDQFSVERPDGSNFTLKIRSTKLEDSAMYFCASRVGGGLSYNEQFFGPGTRLTVL.

The J gene is TRBJ2-1, the V gene TRBV10-3; TRBD2 might be the D (6 bases). V dropped 3 bases and J dropped 2 bases, with 11 bases sitting between them. There are 15 residues in the CDR3. In germline, CDR1 is ENHRY, CDR2 SYGVKD. Written as DNA, the CDR3 is TGTGCCATCAGTGAAGGAGGGATCCCCTACAATGAGCAGTTCTTC. This gives the protein CAISEGGIPYNEQFF.

A few counts support this clonotype. The chain joins TRBV29-1 to TRBJ2-5, with D possibly called TRBD1 or TRBD2 (5 bases each). Germline V gene data show CDR1 as SQVTM and CDR2 as ANQGSEA. The CDR3 consists of 13 residues. Trimming removed 6 bases from V and 1 base from J, with 12 bases in between. CDR3 nucleotide sequence: TGCAGCGTGATGGGACGGATCCAAGAGACCCAGTACTTC. Translating gives CSVMGRIQETQYF.

The chain recombines TRBV10-3 with TRBJ2-7; 12 positions match TRBD1. Germline lookup yields CDR1 ENHRY and CDR2 SYGVKD. This CDR3 is built from 18 residues. After removal of 2 bases from V and 0 bases from J, the junction contained 8 bases not matched to a gene. The CDR3 region is CAISEGDRGQSSSYEQYF. CDR3 sequence (DNA): TGTGCCATCAGTGAGGGGGACAGGGGGCAATCGAGCTCCTACGAGCAGTACTTC.

This clonotype was observed a few times. The chain employs TRBV29-1 and TRBJ2-7; no clear D. Germline CDR1 is SQVTM and CDR2 is ANQGSEA. Trimming left V 3 bases short and J 3 bases short, with 9 bases between. The CDR3 loop spans 12 amino acids. The CDR3 spells CSVEAQNYEQYF. The DNA of the CDR3 is TGCAGCGTTGAGGCACAGAACTACGAGCAGTACTTC.

This clonotype was seen only a few times. The CDR3 is CAISGTGDTEAFF. DNA of the CDR3: TGTGCCATCAGTGGCACGGGTGACACTGAAGCTTTCTTT. The chain couples TRBV10-3 to TRBJ1-1, with no clear D. V was shortened by 4 bases and J by 3 bases, with 9 bases between the two germline ends. Germline V lookup: CDR1 ENHRY, CDR2 SYGVKD. This CDR3 contains 13 residues.

CDR3 DNA sequence: TGCAGCGTTGGGGTTGGGGTTATTGGCACCGGGGAGCTGTTTTTT. Translating it yields CSVGVGVIGTGELFF. The J gene is TRBJ2-2, the V gene TRBV29-1; D call uncertain. V was trimmed by 4 bases and J by 4 bases, leaving 16 bases between them. There are 15 residues in the CDR3. Germline V gene sequence: CDR1 SQVTM, CDR2 ANQGSEA.

This clonotype was seen only once. The chain recombines TRBV12-3 or TRBV12-4 with TRBJ1-2; D might be TRBD1 (5 bases). This CDR3 spans 14 amino acids. The CDR3 loop is CASDGPGPNYGYTF. The CDR3 DNA is TGTGCTTCGGATGGACCGGGACCTAACTATGGCTACACCTTC.

This clonotype was seen more than once but under ten times. The gene calls are TRBV7-2 and TRBJ1-2; D is unresolved. Trimming took 3 bases from V and 4 from J, leaving 12 bases between them. Germline CDR1 SGHTA, CDR2 FQGNSA. The CDR3 covers 14 residues. The CDR3 here is CASSFLQLTYGYTF. The CDR3 DNA reads TGTGCCAGCAGCTTTTTACAGTTAACCTATGGCTACACCTTC.

There are many counts of this clonotype. The chain carries TRBV29-1 and TRBJ2-1; D remains unclear. The CDR3 loop spans 12 amino acids. V lost 6 bases, J lost 4 bases, and 10 bases lay in between. Per germline, CDR1 SQVTM and CDR2 ANQGSEA. The CDR3, as DNA: TGCAGCGTCGATGCAGTATACAATGAGCAGTTCTTC. Translation: CSVDAVYNEQFF.

This clonotype was seen many times. The chain combines TRBV6-5 with TRBJ2-7, with D perhaps matching TRBD1 (6 bases). The germline V gene encodes CDR1 MNHEY and CDR2 SVGAGI. Deletions cut 5 bases from V and 0 bases from J, with 17 bases between. The CDR3 loop spans 16 amino acids. The CDR3 DNA reads TGTGCCAGCAGTCAATCAGGGGCATTGGCCTCCTACGAGCAGTACTTC. Translating gives CASSQSGALASYEQYF.

This clonotype has only a few counts. V is TRBV6-5 and J is TRBJ1-4, with 8 positions matching TRBD1. Germline V CDR1 and CDR2: MNHEY, SVGAGI. The ends lost 0 bases at V and 7 bases at J; junction bases unmatched: 13. This CDR3 comprises 18 residues. CDR3 sequence reads: CASSYSTGTGLLGEKLFF. CDR3 DNA sequence: TGTGCCAGCAGTTACTCAACCGGGACAGGACTTTTGGGTGAAAAACTGTTTTTT.

The J gene is TRBJ2-1, the V gene TRBV5-1; the match to TRBD1 covers 11 bases. Trimming took 6 bases from V and 0 from J; bases not matched to a gene: 14. The CDR3 covers 19 residues. From germline, CDR1 is SGHRS and CDR2 YFSETQ. The CDR3 DNA reads as TGCGCCAGCAAAAAATACGGGACAGGGGGTTTAAGCTCCTACAATGAGCAGTTCTTC. Translated, it gives CASKKYGTGGLSSYNEQFF.

There are many counts of this clonotype. The rearrangement joins TRBV6-2 or TRBV6-3 to TRBJ2-1; D remains ambiguous. Germline CDR1 MNHEY, CDR2 SVGEGT. The V and J ends lost 4 bases and 3 bases respectively, with 7 bases between them. The CDR3 is made up of 13 amino acids. The CDR3, as DNA: TGTGCCAGCAGTTCCCGGAACTACAATGAGCAGTTCTTC. It encodes CASSSRNYNEQFF.

The chain combines TRBV12-3 or TRBV12-4 with TRBJ2-2; no reliable D call. The CDR3 contains 13 residues. Trimming removed 3 bases at V and 6 bases at J, with 8 bases between. The CDR3: CASSFISAGELFF. The CDR3 coding sequence is TGTGCCAGCAGTTTCATCTCCGCCGGGGAGCTGTTTTTT.

This sequence joins TRBV12-3 or TRBV12-4 and TRBJ2-3; a possible D gene is TRBD1 (5 bases). This CDR3 comprises 15 residues. Trimming pared 3 bases from V and 3 bases from J, leaving 13 bases between. The CDR3 region has the DNA TGTGCCAGCAGTTTCCGCAGGGTTAGAACAGATACGCAGTATTTT. This gives the protein CASSFRRVRTDTQYF.